Here is one T cell receptor beta chain with its context. Its antigen is as yet unknown. The sample belongs to a study of cytomegalovirus exposure and HLA in healthy donors. The overall study: Counted in an early data release were about 85 million unique TCRs from HLA-typed donors. Findings and caveats of the study: The listing of 160 or so TCR beta chains classed them as cytomegalovirus-associated. Roughly even sequencing depth across donors was the assumption behind the presence/absence analyses. Productive rates of about 87% or about 30% were seen for most TCR beta V segments in an earlier analysis.

The length of the CDR3 is 15 residues. V was trimmed by 6 bases and J by 3 bases, leaving 15 bases between them. Germline CDR1 MNHEY, CDR2 SVGAGI. It was with 60 Vbeta and 13 Jbeta primers that the PCR ran. TCRdb keeps only in-frame clones here, not all; method: immunoSEQ multiplex PCR. The table records under 200,000 clones, around 79% of them present only once. This TCR was sampled from a woman in her thirties or forties in good health and CMV-seronegative. The material sequenced was PBMCs. This chain joins TRBV6-5 and TRBJ1-5, with D maybe TRBD1 (6 bases). The CDR3 loop reads CASRTGQGYNQPQHF. In DNA form, the CDR3 reads TGTGCCAGCAGGACGGGGCAGGGGTACAATCAGCCCCAGCATTTT.